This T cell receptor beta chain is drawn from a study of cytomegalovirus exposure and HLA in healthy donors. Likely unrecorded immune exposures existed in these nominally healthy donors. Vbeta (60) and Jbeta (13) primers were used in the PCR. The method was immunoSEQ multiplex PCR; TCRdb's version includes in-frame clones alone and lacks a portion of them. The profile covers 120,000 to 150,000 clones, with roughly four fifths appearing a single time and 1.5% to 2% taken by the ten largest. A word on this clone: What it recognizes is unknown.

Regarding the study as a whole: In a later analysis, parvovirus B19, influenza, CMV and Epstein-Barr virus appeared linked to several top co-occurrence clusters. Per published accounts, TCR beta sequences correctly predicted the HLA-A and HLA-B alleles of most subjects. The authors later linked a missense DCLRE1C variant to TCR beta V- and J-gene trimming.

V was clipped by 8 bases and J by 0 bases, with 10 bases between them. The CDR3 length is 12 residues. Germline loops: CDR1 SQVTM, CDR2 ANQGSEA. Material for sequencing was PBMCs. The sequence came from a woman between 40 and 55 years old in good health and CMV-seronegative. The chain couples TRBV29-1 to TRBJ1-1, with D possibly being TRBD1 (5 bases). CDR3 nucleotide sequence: TGCAGCACAGGACGGATGAACACTGAAGCTTTCTTT. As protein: CSTGRMNTEAFF.